This T cell receptor beta chain appears in the sequencing data of a study of blood T cell repertoires in COVID-19. Turning to the study itself: Specimens from acute and convalescent COVID-19 originated in the United States, Italy and Spain. Nucleic acid was either cDNA or gDNA, and it came from T cells, B-cell-depleted T cells, or PBMCs.

Original processing notes: It was from reference gene primer amplification that nucleated cell counts were estimated. Produced via immunoSEQ multiplex PCR; TCRdb's table is partial and in-frame only. D and trimming were read from the DNA, whereas the V and J calls and clone size are those reported in that table. The sample records roughly 220,000 clones, approximately 85% being singletons. This clone came up a few times. Patients from Seattle were sampled longitudinally, starting during active infection. Sequencing was carried out using peripheral blood. The clonotype comes from a woman older than 75 with COVID-19, enrolled during active disease.

The CDR3 loop is CASSSLTSGRLGEQFF. CDR3 bases: TGTGCCAGCAGCTCCCTTACTAGCGGGAGATTAGGTGAGCAGTTCTTC. The chain combines TRBV11-2 with TRBJ2-1, with TRBD2 matching over 11 bases. The germline V gene has CDR1 SGHAT and CDR2 FQNNGV. This CDR3 is 16 amino acids long. V dropped 4 bases and J dropped 9; count of bases not matched to a gene: 11.